This T cell receptor (beta chain) came from a study of CD8 T cells in Susac syndrome. V lost 4 bases and J 5 bases, leaving 17 bases between the germline ends. This CDR3 is built from 16 residues. The germline CDR1 and CDR2 sequences are LGHNA and YNFKEQ. TEMRA cells were FACS-enriched, with CD8+ and CD4+ T cells isolated negatively. A quantity of about 0.5 to 1 ug RNA underwent reverse transcription using random hexamers. TCRdb re-analysed the immunoSEQ multiplex PCR reads in MiXCR, keeping a single row per CDR3 protein. The profile covers about 130,000 distinct CDR3 sequences, with roughly 80% appearing a single time and 0.51% taken by the ten largest.

The chain links TRBV4-2 to TRBJ2-2, with D perhaps being TRBD1 or TRBD2 (5 bases each). The sequencing sample was made of CD8+ T cells from PBMCs. This sequence was found in a human donor with multiple sclerosis. The CDR3 loop is CASSPTDTSGTGELFF. The CDR3 DNA follows: TGTGCCAGCAGCCCTACGGACACCTCGGGGACCGGGGAGCTGTTTTTT.